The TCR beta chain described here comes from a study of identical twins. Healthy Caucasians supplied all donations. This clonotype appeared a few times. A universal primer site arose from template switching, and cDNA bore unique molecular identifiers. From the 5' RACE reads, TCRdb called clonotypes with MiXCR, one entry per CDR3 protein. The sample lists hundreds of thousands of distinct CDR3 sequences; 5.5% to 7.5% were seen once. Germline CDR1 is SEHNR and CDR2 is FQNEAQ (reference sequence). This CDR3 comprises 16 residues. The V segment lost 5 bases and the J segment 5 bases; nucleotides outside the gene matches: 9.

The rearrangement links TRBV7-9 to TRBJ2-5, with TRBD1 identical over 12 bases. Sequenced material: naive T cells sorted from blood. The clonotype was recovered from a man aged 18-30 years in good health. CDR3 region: CASSPGTGGVGETQYF. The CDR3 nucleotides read TGTGCCAGCAGCCCGGGGACAGGGGGCGTCGGGGAGACCCAGTACTTC.